The 11 T cell receptor beta chains reported below all come from one sample, sequenced in a study of blood T cell repertoires in COVID-19. TCRdb keeps only in-frame clones here, not all; method: immunoSEQ multiplex PCR. The table includes under 300,000 clones, around 85% detected once. Input material: peripheral blood. These receptors originate from a middle-aged woman with active or convalescent COVID-19.

The chain joins TRBV7-8 to TRBJ2-1; 7 bases are shared with TRBD1. Germline CDR1 SGHVS, CDR2 FQNEAQ. The CDR3 runs to 13 residues. CDR3 loop: CAVTRQGNREQFF. As DNA, the CDR3 is TGTGCGGTCACCCGACAGGGAAATCGTGAGCAGTTCTTC.

The chain has TRBV10-3 and TRBJ1-3, with unresolved D. CDR3 length: 17 residues. Trimming pared 4 bases from V and 0 bases from J, leaving 16 bases between. Germline values: CDR1 ENHRY, CDR2 SYGVKD. This chain's CDR3 is CAISVFRPSDSGNTIYF. As DNA, the CDR3 is TGTGCCATCAGTGTGTTCCGTCCCAGCGACTCTGGAAACACCATATATTTT.

The chain has TRBV6-2 or TRBV6-3 and TRBJ1-6, with D possibly TRBD1 on 5 matching bases. Per the germline V gene, CDR1 is MNHEY and CDR2 is SVGEGT. Trimming shortened V by 5 bases and J by 1 base, and 15 bases separated the two germline ends. This CDR3 comprises 17 residues. CDR3 sequence (DNA): TGTGCCAGCAGTCCACAACGCAGGGCATCCTATAATTCACCCCTCCACTTT. Translated, it gives CASSPQRRASYNSPLHF.

The chain has TRBV18 and TRBJ2-7, with TRBD2 identical over 8 bases. Germline V gene sequence: CDR1 KGHSH, CDR2 LQKENI. The CDR3 spans 14 residues. The trim removed 3 bases at V and 6 bases at J, leaving 7 bases unmatched. Here the CDR3 reads CASSPPGGAVEQYV. The CDR3 DNA follows: TGTGCCAGCTCACCCCCGGGGGGGGCCGTCGAGCAGTACGTC.

V is TRBV3-1 (or the pseudogene TRBV3-2) and J is TRBJ1-1; 8 nucleotides match TRBD1. J gave up 1 base and V 2 bases, and 0 bases lay outside the gene matches. This CDR3 has 14 residues. Germline assignment: CDR1 LGHDT and CDR2 YNNKEL (reference sequence). CDR3 coding DNA: TGTGCCAGCAGCCAACAGGGGGCGAACACTGAAGCTTTCTTT. Translation: CASSQQGANTEAFF.

CDR3 in amino acids: CASSPILSRTSGALEETQYF. CDR3 DNA: TGTGCCAGCAGTCCTATCCTTTCCCGGACTAGCGGGGCGTTGGAAGAGACCCAGTACTTC. The chain employs TRBV3-1 (or the pseudogene TRBV3-2) and TRBJ2-5, with 12 nucleotides matching TRBD2. The CDR3 has 20 amino acids. The germline CDR1 and CDR2 sequences are LGHDT and YNNKEL (reference sequence). Germline trimming cut 6 bases from V and 3 bases from J; bases unmatched to any gene: 20.

The chain links TRBV18 to TRBJ2-2, with 7 bases aligning to TRBD2. Trimming removed 1 base from V and 4 bases from J; junction bases left unmatched: 3. The germline V gene encodes CDR1 KGHSH and CDR2 LQKENI. The CDR3 runs 15 residues. The CDR3 protein is CASSPREGGTGELFF. The CDR3 coding sequence is TGTGCCAGCTCACCACGGGAGGGAGGCACCGGGGAGCTGTTTTTT.

A few counts support this clone. J is TRBJ1-4 and V is TRBV29-1, with 8 nucleotides matching TRBD1. CDR1 and CDR2 (germline): SQVTM, ANQGSEA. With V trimmed by 7 bases and J by 0 bases, 10 bases remained unmatched. The CDR3 is 16 residues long. Here the CDR3 reads CSAYMAGGATNEKLFF. The CDR3 nucleotides are TGCAGCGCCTACATGGCAGGGGGCGCAACTAATGAAAAACTGTTTTTT. The whole variable domain, remainder taken from reference TRBV29-1 and TRBJ1-4, is SAVISQKPSRDICQRGTSLTIQCQVDSQVTMMFWYRQQPGQSLTLIATANQGSEATYESGFVIDKFPISRPNLTFSTLTVSNMSPEDSSIYLCSAYMAGGATNEKLFFGSGTQLSVL.

A single count supports this clone. J is TRBJ2-7 and V is TRBV6-1; the match to TRBD2 covers 9 bases. V shed 0 bases and J 4 bases; nucleotides not matched to a gene: 4. Per the germline V gene, CDR1 is MNHNS and CDR2 is SASEGT. The CDR3 contains 15 residues. The CDR3 sequence: CASSEALAGFYEQYV. The CDR3 DNA follows: TGTGCCAGCAGTGAAGCGCTAGCGGGGTTTTACGAGCAGTACGTC.

This clone was counted a few times. V and J are TRBV5-1 and TRBJ1-4, with TRBD1 as a possible D gene (5 bases). The CDR3 has 14 residues. CDR1 SGHRS and CDR2 YFSETQ come from the germline V gene. Trimming removed 3 bases from V and 0 bases from J, with 6 bases in between. DNA of the CDR3: TGCGCCAGCAGCTCGGGGGCAACTAATGAAAAACTGTTTTTT. It translates to CASSSGATNEKLFF.

This clone came up a few times. The V call is TRBV19, the J call TRBJ1-3, with 7 bases aligning to TRBD1. The length of the CDR3 is 14 residues. Germline values: CDR1 LNHDA, CDR2 SQIVND (reference sequence). V gave up 4 bases and J gave up 5 bases; unmatched junction bases: 5. CDR3 nucleotides: TGTGCCAGTAGTAAGCCGGGACAGCGAAACACCATATATTTT. It codes for CASSKPGQRNTIYF.